These 3 T cell receptor beta chains were sequenced from one sample in a study of blood T cell repertoires in COVID-19 (TCRdb year 2020). The library was made by the immunoSEQ multiplex PCR assay. TCRdb re-hosts the immuneACCESS table, in-frame sequences only. Its copies lack some clones; in the studies checked, an unresolved V gene accounts for under half of them, and the cause for the rest is not known. The sample table records roughly 190,000 clones; 70% to 90% of these occur just once. Clones ranked in the top ten supply 20% to 25% of the sample. Specimen: peripheral blood. All receptors come from a man aged 60 to 69 with active or convalescent COVID-19.

The chain joins TRBV18 to TRBJ1-6; weak D call: TRBD1 (5 bases). The CDR3 contains 14 residues. Germline V gene lookup returns CDR1 KGHSH and CDR2 LQKENI. Trimming removed 3 bases at V and 8 bases at J, with 11 bases between. CDR3 bases: TGTGCCAGCTCACCGACAGCCCTGGATTCACCCCTCCACTTT. Translation: CASSPTALDSPLHF.

The V gene is TRBV20-1, the J gene TRBJ1-2; D call uncertain. V was shortened by 3 bases and J by 0 bases, with 8 bases between the two germline ends. The CDR3 is made up of 13 amino acids. Germline CDR1 reads DFQATT; CDR2 reads SNEGSKA (reference sequence). The CDR3 region has the DNA TGCAGTGCTAGTGGGCAGGCTAACTATGGCTACACCTTC. This codes for CSASGQANYGYTF.

The V and J genes are TRBV27 and TRBJ1-6; 8 bases line up with TRBD1. The CDR3 consists of 17 residues. The germline V gene has CDR1 MNHEY and CDR2 SMNVEV (reference sequence). V shed 6 bases and J 7 bases; nucleotides not matched to a gene: 14. DNA of the CDR3: TGTGCCAGCAGCCTCCTCCCTGGGACAGGATCGAATTCACCCCTCCACTTT. It codes for CASSLLPGTGSNSPLHF.